The next 27 T cell receptor beta chains were all read from a single sample in a study of CXCR3-negative and CXCR3-positive naive CD8 T cells. General study points: Greater hydrophobicity was found in TRB CDR3s of CXCR3-positive naive cells than of CXCR3-negative naive cells.

The antigens for these receptors are not known. UMI-labeled 5' RACE TRB cDNA libraries were prepared from the cells. TCRdb reprocessed the 5' RACE reads and stores each CDR3 protein as one record, lacking DNA. The sample table sets out roughly 110,000 distinct CDR3 sequences. The sequenced material came from naive CXCR3+ CD8+ T cells from blood. As for subset: CD45RO-CCR7+CD27+CD95- naive CD8+ T cells expressing CXCR3 (TNR3+). The origin of the receptors is a human donor in good health. Some clones in this sample may be carry-over from other donors' samples.

The J gene is TRBJ2-2, the V gene TRBV7-9. The CDR3 extends over 13 amino acids. CDR1 SEHNR and CDR2 FQNEAQ come from the germline V gene (reference sequence). This CDR3 is CASSFTVTGELFF.

The CDR3 region is CASSSGTGEQYF. The chain joins TRBV7-6 to TRBJ2-7; the TCRdb call, TRBD2, lacks DNA for checking. Germline V lookup: CDR1 SGHVS, CDR2 FNYEAQ. The CDR3 runs 12 residues.

CDR3 protein: CATSDLSGRAHNEQFF. This chain connects TRBV24-1 to TRBJ2-1; TCRdb calls TRBD2, which cannot be checked without DNA. The CDR3 has 16 residues. CDR1 and CDR2 from the germline V gene are KGHDR and SFDVKD.

The V gene is TRBV11-2, the J gene TRBJ2-3; TCRdb lists TRBD1, though no DNA is available to test this call. The CDR3 runs to 14 residues. Germline CDR1 reads SGHAT; CDR2 reads FQNNGV. CDR3 region: CASSPSGFTDTQYF.

The rearrangement uses TRBV28 and TRBJ2-5; TCRdb designates TRBD2, a call that cannot be tested without DNA. The CDR3 is made up of 17 amino acids. Germline V gene data show CDR1 as MDHEN and CDR2 as SYDVKM. CDR3 region: CASSLGRVGAGEETQYF.

The CDR3: CSVEYPGTGDDEQFF. The rearrangement joins TRBV29-1 to TRBJ2-1; the D call from TCRdb, TRBD1, cannot be confirmed without DNA. The germline gives CDR1 SQVTM, CDR2 ANQGSEA. This CDR3 region has 15 residues.

This chain joins TRBV28 and TRBJ1-2; TCRdb returns TRBD1, unconfirmable since there is no DNA. The V gene's germline CDR1 is MDHEN and CDR2 SYDVKM. The CDR3 runs to 15 residues. CDR3 residues: CASTLQGTSVYGYTF.

The chain joins TRBV15 to TRBJ2-7. The germline V gene encodes CDR1 LNHNV and CDR2 YYDKDF (reference sequence). The CDR3 covers 12 residues. CDR3 in amino acids: CATSGTHYEQYF.

The chain recombines TRBV10-2 with TRBJ2-3; TCRdb's D call of TRBD1 is untestable without DNA. The germline V gene has CDR1 WSHSY and CDR2 SAAADI. This CDR3 comprises 14 residues. The CDR3 is CASYTGRITDTQYF.

The chain uses TRBV28 and TRBJ2-1; checking the TCRdb D call of TRBD2 is not possible without DNA. Germline V gives CDR1 MDHEN, CDR2 SYDVKM. This CDR3 has 17 amino acids. This chain's CDR3 is CASSSPRTSGRYNEQFF.

The chain uses TRBV28 and TRBJ1-1; lacking DNA, the TRBD1 call made by TCRdb goes unchecked. Germline-derived CDR1 and CDR2 are MDHEN and SYDVKM. The CDR3 covers 15 residues. Here the CDR3 reads CASSLRAQRNTEAFF.

The J gene is TRBJ1-2, the V gene TRBV7-3; the TRBD1 assignment by TCRdb is unverifiable without DNA. Germline V lookup: CDR1 SGHTA, CDR2 FQGTGA. The CDR3 runs 15 residues. CDR3 protein: CASSWGTGGNYGYTF.

The rearrangement uses TRBV7-9 and TRBJ2-2; TCRdb picks TRBD2, but there is no DNA to check that call. Germline CDR1 SEHNR, CDR2 FQNEAQ (reference sequence). This CDR3 is built from 16 residues. CDR3 in amino acids: CASSPPRTSNTGELFF. The whole variable domain, filled in from reference TRBV7-9 and TRBJ2-2, reads DTGVSQNPRHKITKRGQNVTFRCDPISEHNRLYWYRQTLGQGPEFLTYFQNEAQLEKSRLLSDRFSAERPKGSFSTLEIQRTEQGDSAMYLCASSPPRTSNTGELFFGEGSRLTVL.

The chain employs TRBV21-1 and TRBJ2-7; the D call from TCRdb, TRBD1, cannot be confirmed without DNA. TRBV21-1 is classified as a pseudogene. This CDR3 is 16 amino acids long. The CDR3 region is CASSKEEGESSYEQYF.

The CDR3 is CASSHRALNEQYF. The V call is TRBV4-1, the J call TRBJ2-7; TCRdb's D call of TRBD1 is untestable without DNA. CDR3 length: 13 residues. Germline CDR1 MGHRA, CDR2 YSYEKL.

The chain recombines TRBV7-3 with TRBJ2-1; there is no DNA to check the TCRdb D call of TRBD1. Germline V lookup: CDR1 SGHTA, CDR2 FQGTGA. The CDR3 extends over 13 amino acids. CDR3 region: CASSTTGPDEQFF.

This chain joins TRBV4-1 and TRBJ2-3. The CDR3 spans 13 residues. The germline V gene has CDR1 MGHRA and CDR2 YSYEKL. The CDR3 sequence: CASSQDRGDTQYF.

The chain couples TRBV7-9 to TRBJ1-2. Germline V gene data show CDR1 as SEHNR and CDR2 as FQNEAQ (reference sequence). The CDR3 runs 11 residues. This CDR3 is CAISPERGYTF.

The chain uses TRBV28 and TRBJ2-7; the TCRdb call, TRBD2, lacks DNA for checking. The length of the CDR3 is 17 residues. Germline V gives CDR1 MDHEN, CDR2 SYDVKM. The CDR3 spells CASSTPRVAGGSYEQYF.

The chain is built from TRBV5-1 and TRBJ2-3; the D call of TRBD2 rests on TCRdb alone, since no DNA is present to check it. Germline CDR1 SGHRS, CDR2 YFSETQ. The CDR3 extends over 15 amino acids. The CDR3 spells CASSLGRLDYHTQYF.

The V gene is TRBV28, the J gene TRBJ2-7; the D call of TRBD2 rests on TCRdb alone, since no DNA is present to check it. The CDR3 extends over 16 amino acids. Germline loops: CDR1 MDHEN, CDR2 SYDVKM. CDR3 in amino acids: CASSLSSGLARYEQYF.

CDR3 residues: CAWRSSGVEQYF. The rearrangement links TRBV30 to TRBJ2-7; TCRdb proposes TRBD1, but this gene call is untestable without DNA. This CDR3 region has 12 residues. Germline CDR1 and CDR2: GTSNPN and SVGIG (reference sequence).

This CDR3 reads CATLVGGKGNEQFF. The chain uses TRBV2 and TRBJ2-1; as DNA is missing, the TRBD1 call by TCRdb cannot be tested. The CDR3 contains 14 residues. Germline V gene data show CDR1 as SNHLY and CDR2 as FYNNEI.

Its frequency marks this clonotype as medium-sized (0.01 to 0.1%). V usage is TRBV28 and J usage is TRBJ2-5. The CDR3 extends over 11 amino acids. The germline gives CDR1 MDHEN, CDR2 SYDVKM. This chain's CDR3 is CASSLGETQYF. Complete variable domain (other parts from reference TRBV28 and TRBJ2-5): DVKVTQSSRYLVKRTGEKVFLECVQDMDHENMFWYRQDPGLGLRLIYFSYDVKMKEKGDIPEGYSVSREKKERFSLILESASTNQTSMYLCASSLGETQYFGPGTRLLVL.

V is TRBV7-7 and J is TRBJ2-7; TCRdb proposes TRBD1, but this gene call is untestable without DNA. Germline CDR1 is SSHAT and CDR2 is FNYEAQ (reference sequence). This CDR3 has 15 amino acids. The CDR3 sequence is CASNRGTPYDYEQYF.

The CDR3 sequence is CASSRTGTSTDTQYF. The chain couples TRBV5-5 to TRBJ2-3; with no DNA, the TCRdb D assignment of TRBD1 cannot be verified. This CDR3 contains 15 residues. From germline, CDR1 is SGHKS and CDR2 YYEKEE (reference sequence).

V usage is TRBV29-1 and J usage is TRBJ2-1; with no DNA, the TCRdb D assignment of TRBD2 cannot be verified. Looked up from germline, CDR1 is SQVTM and CDR2 is ANQGSEA. CDR3 size: 13 residues. CDR3 region: CSVEVADFNEQLF.